A single sample gave rise to the 23 T cell receptor beta chains below, sequenced in a study of cytomegalovirus exposure and HLA in healthy donors. Sequencing was performed with immunoSEQ multiplex PCR; in TCRdb, only in-frame clones are kept and a portion is missing. The sample includes roughly 56,000 clones, about 91% of them seen just once. Input material: PBMCs. The receptors were gathered from a woman aged 25 to 39 in good health and CMV-seronegative.

The chain employs TRBV5-6 and TRBJ2-3; 15 bases are shared with TRBD2. Per germline, CDR1 SGHDT and CDR2 YYEEEE. The CDR3 has 18 amino acids. Unmatched junction bases numbered 9, after V lost 2 bases and J lost 5 bases. The CDR3 is CASSFIPGLAGGQDTQYF. In nucleotides, the CDR3 is TGTGCCAGCAGCTTTATACCGGGACTAGCGGGAGGACAAGATACGCAGTATTTT.

The chain uses TRBV7-9 and TRBJ2-7; 15 nucleotides match TRBD2. This CDR3 has 17 residues. Trimming took 4 bases from V and 5 from J; bases not matched to a gene: 9. In germline, CDR1 is SEHNR, CDR2 FQNEAQ (reference sequence). CDR3 coding DNA: TGTGCCAGCAGCTCCCCTGGACTAGCGGGAGGGATAAACGAGCAGTACTTC. It yields the protein CASSSPGLAGGINEQYF.

The chain uses TRBV7-3 and TRBJ2-7, with 8 bases that match TRBD1. J gave up 6 bases and V 4 bases, and 17 bases lay outside the gene matches. The CDR3 is made up of 17 amino acids. Germline-derived CDR1 and CDR2 are SGHTA and FQGTGA. Written as DNA, the CDR3 is TGTGCCAGCAGCTCACCCTGGGGAAGGACAGGGTCAATCGAGCAGTACTTC. It codes for CASSSPWGRTGSIEQYF.

This clone was seen more than once but under ten times. The chain is built from TRBV19 and TRBJ2-7, with TRBD2 matching over 7 bases. Germline CDR1 is LNHDA and CDR2 is SQIVND (reference sequence). The CDR3 spans 14 residues. V lost 5 bases, J lost 2 bases, and 6 bases stayed unmatched. CDR3 in amino acids: CASSPSLAAYEQYF. The CDR3 DNA sequence: TGTGCCAGTAGTCCGAGTCTAGCGGCCTACGAGCAGTACTTC.

The V and J genes are TRBV6-1 and TRBJ2-7; a possible D gene is TRBD1 (6 bases). Trimming removed 5 bases from V and 3 bases from J, with 11 bases in between. The CDR3 extends over 13 amino acids. In germline, CDR1 is MNHNS, CDR2 SASEGT. This CDR3 is CASSTTGYYEQYF. In DNA form, the CDR3 reads TGTGCCAGCAGTACGACAGGTTACTACGAGCAGTACTTC.

The chain has TRBV18 and TRBJ1-2, with D perhaps matching TRBD1 (5 bases). This CDR3 is 15 amino acids long. CDR1 is KGHSH, CDR2 LQKENI, per germline. V was cut by 1 base and J by 4 bases, with 13 bases left in between. CDR3 region: CASSPRDSLGYGYTF. The CDR3 DNA follows: TGTGCCAGCTCACCACGAGACAGTCTAGGCTATGGCTACACCTTC.

This clone was seen once. The chain recombines TRBV6-5 with TRBJ1-1; 9 bases align to TRBD1. V lost 5 bases to trimming and J lost 5 bases; unmatched junction nucleotides: 6. The CDR3 is 14 amino acids. The V gene's germline CDR1 is MNHEY and CDR2 SVGAGI. CDR3 amino acids: CASSELQGATEAFF. CDR3 nucleotides: TGTGCCAGCAGTGAACTACAGGGGGCAACTGAAGCTTTCTTT.

This chain connects TRBV9 to TRBJ2-5; D perhaps matches TRBD2 (6 bases). The CDR3 contains 15 residues. V dropped 3 bases and J dropped 4 bases, with 16 bases sitting between them. Germline CDR1 SGDLS, CDR2 YYNGEE. In DNA form, the CDR3 reads TGTGCCAGCAGCGGAATCGGGGGAGTAGGAGAGACCCAGTACTTC. It yields the protein CASSGIGGVGETQYF.

The chain is built from TRBV7-8 and TRBJ2-5, with D perhaps matching TRBD2 (6 bases). This CDR3 is built from 15 residues. Per germline, CDR1 SGHVS and CDR2 FQNEAQ. V gave up 2 bases and J gave up 5 bases, with 15 bases separating them. The CDR3 nucleotides are TGTGCCAGCAGCTTATTCTGGGAGGAGGGGGAGACCCAGTACTTC. Amino acids: CASSLFWEEGETQYF. Full variable domain (missing parts from reference TRBV7-8 and TRBJ2-5): GAGVSQSPRYKVAKRGQDVALRCDPISGHVSLFWYQQALGQGPEFLTYFQNEAQLDKSGLPSDRFFAERPEGSVSTLKIQRTQQEDSAVYLCASSLFWEEGETQYFGPGTRLLVL.

V gene TRBV9 combines with J gene TRBJ2-7; the D gene is possibly TRBD1 (6 bases). Germline loops: CDR1 SGDLS, CDR2 YYNGEE. The CDR3 length is 15 residues. V lost 1 base to trimming and J lost 3 bases, with 14 bases between them. CDR3 region: CASSVRGQGHYEQYF. CDR3 DNA: TGTGCCAGCAGCGTACGCGGGCAGGGACACTACGAGCAGTACTTC. Supplemented by reference TRBV9 and TRBJ2-7, the full variable domain reads DSGVTQTPKHLITATGQRVTLRCSPRSGDLSVYWYQQSLDQGLQFLIQYYNGEERAKGNILERFSAQQFPDLHSELNLSSLELGDSALYFCASSVRGQGHYEQYFGPGTRLTVT.

The gene calls are TRBV5-4 and TRBJ2-5; 7 nucleotides agree with TRBD1. This CDR3 is built from 14 residues. Looked up from germline, CDR1 is SGHNT and CDR2 is YYREEE (reference sequence). Germline trimming cut 9 bases from V and 2 bases from J; bases unmatched to any gene: 10. The CDR3 sequence: CATKTGQPQETQYF. The CDR3 DNA reads as TGTGCCACGAAAACGGGACAGCCGCAAGAGACCCAGTACTTC.

V and J are TRBV28 and TRBJ1-2; D is unclear. The V gene's germline CDR1 is MDHEN and CDR2 SYDVKM. V was clipped by 2 bases and J by 8 bases, with 15 bases between them. This CDR3 has 14 residues. For the CDR3, the DNA is TGTGCCAGCAGTTTAGGATCTGCGGGCGGCGGCTACACCTTC. Protein sequence: CASSLGSAGGGYTF.

V is TRBV29-1 and J is TRBJ2-7; 9 nucleotides line up with TRBD2. CDR1 and CDR2 from the germline V gene are SQVTM and ANQGSEA. V was clipped by 2 bases and J by 4 bases; unmatched bases: 6. The CDR3 is 14 amino acids. The CDR3 spells CSVEFPSGMYEQYF. For the CDR3, the DNA is TGCAGCGTTGAATTTCCTAGCGGGATGTACGAGCAGTACTTC.

The CDR3 nucleotides are TGTGCCAGCAGTTACGGTTCTGGAGGGCCTCATGAGACCCAGTACTTC. Translated: CASSYGSGGPHETQYF. The chain joins TRBV6-5 to TRBJ2-5, with a possible D match to TRBD2 (6 bases). This CDR3 contains 16 residues. Germline CDR1 is MNHEY and CDR2 is SVGAGI. With 2 bases removed from V and 5 bases from J, the gap between germline ends came to 18 bases.

This sequence joins TRBV2 and TRBJ1-5; TRBD1 might be the D (5 bases). Per germline, CDR1 SNHLY and CDR2 FYNNEI. The CDR3 extends over 15 amino acids. The germline V and J ends were trimmed by 4 bases and 0 bases, with 10 bases remaining between them. The CDR3, as DNA: TGTGCCAGCAGTGTGGCCAGGGATAGCAATCAGCCCCAGCATTTT. Translated, it gives CASSVARDSNQPQHF.

The chain couples TRBV9 to TRBJ2-7, with D uncertain. Germline CDR1 and CDR2: SGDLS and YYNGEE. The CDR3 totals 14 residues. Trimming left V 0 bases short and J 2 bases short, with 9 bases between. CDR3 sequence reads: CASSVGGVAYEQYF. In nucleotides, the CDR3 is TGTGCCAGCAGCGTAGGCGGAGTGGCCTACGAGCAGTACTTC.

This clone occurred once. The V and J genes are TRBV25-1 and TRBJ1-2; 7 bases align to TRBD1. CDR3 size: 16 residues. V lost 8 bases and J lost 4; bases outside the gene matches: 16. CDR1 and CDR2 from the germline V gene are MGHDK and SYGVNS. Here the CDR3 DNA reads TGTGCCAGCCGACCACTCGGACAGGAAAAGGGCTATGGCTACACCTTC. Translated, it gives CASRPLGQEKGYGYTF.

Details on this clone: A read error may produce the germline difference seen at one junction end. Additional DNA sequences in this sample encode the identical CDR3. This rearrangement joins TRBV28 to TRBJ1-1; D ambiguous. CDR1 and CDR2 (germline): MDHEN, SYDVKM. The CDR3 contains 15 residues. The CDR3 nucleotides are TGTGCCAGCATGGTTTGGTTTCAGGAAAACACTGAAGCTTTTTTT. Translated, it gives CASMVWFQENTEAFF. Filled out from reference TRBV28 and TRBJ1-1, the complete variable domain reads DVKVTQSSRYLVKRTGEKVFLECVQDMDHENMFWYRQDPGLGLRLIYFSYDVKMKEKGDIPEGYSVSREKKERFSLILESASTNQTSMYLCASMVWFQENTEAFFGQGTRLTVV.

A single count supports this clone. The J gene is TRBJ2-2, the V gene TRBV7-8, with TRBD1 as a possible D gene (5 bases). Germline loops: CDR1 SGHVS, CDR2 FQNEAQ. The CDR3 contains 15 residues. Trimming pared 5 bases from V and 4 bases from J, leaving 14 bases between. The CDR3 sequence is CASSPWTYSTGELFF. The CDR3, as DNA: TGTGCCAGCAGCCCGTGGACATATTCCACCGGGGAGCTGTTTTTT.

CDR3 loop: CASSGQGEYGYTF. The CDR3 bases are TGTGCCAGTAGTGGACAGGGGGAATATGGCTACACCTTC. The rearrangement joins TRBV19 to TRBJ1-2, with 10 bases lining up with TRBD1. This CDR3 has 13 residues. The ends lost 5 bases at V and 5 bases at J; junction bases unmatched: 2. Per germline, CDR1 LNHDA and CDR2 SQIVND (reference sequence). The variable domain in full, completed from reference TRBV19 and TRBJ1-2, reads DGGITQSPKYLFRKEGQNVTLSCEQNLNHDAMYWYRQDPGQGLRLIYYSQIVNDFQKGDIAEGYSVSREKKESFPLTVTSAQKNPTAFYLCASSGQGEYGYTFGSGTRLTVV.

CDR3 nucleotides: TGTGCCAGCAGTTACCGGACAGGGGGCACGGATGAGCAGTTCTTC. As protein: CASSYRTGGTDEQFF. V is TRBV6-6 and J is TRBJ2-1; 11 bases line up with TRBD1. Looked up from germline, CDR1 is MNHNY and CDR2 is SVGAGI (reference sequence). The CDR3 length is 15 residues. Trimming took 2 bases from V and 8 from J; bases not matched to a gene: 5.

V usage is TRBV4-3 and J usage is TRBJ2-7; 8 nucleotides match TRBD2. V lost 2 bases and J lost 2; bases outside the gene matches: 14. The germline V gene has CDR1 LGHNA and CDR2 YSLEER. This CDR3 comprises 18 residues. DNA for the CDR3: TGCGCCAGCAGCCAACTCCGAGCGGGAGTCGGTCCAGCCTACGAGCAGTACTTC. It translates to CASSQLRAGVGPAYEQYF.

CDR3: CAGQEVRSEAFF. The CDR3 bases are TGTGCCGGACAGGAGGTTAGGTCTGAAGCTTTCTTT. This chain joins TRBV30 and TRBJ1-1; 7 positions agree with TRBD1. CDR1 and CDR2 from the germline V gene are GTSNPN and SVGIG (reference sequence). There are 12 residues in the CDR3. V dropped 8 bases and J dropped 6; count of bases not matched to a gene: 9.